These 16 T cell receptor beta chains were sequenced from one sample in a study of shared clonotypes between healthy human individuals. Profiling relied on immunoSEQ multiplex PCR, and the TCRdb table lists in-frame clones only, not all of them. The sample includes over a million clones, approximately 80% seen only once; the top ten take 0.61%. The sequenced material came from memory CD4+ T cells from PBMCs. Subset here: CD45RA-negative fraction. The receptors here all came from a man between 18 and 29 years old in good health. Some clones in this sample may be carry-over from other donors' samples.

The chain joins TRBV9 to TRBJ2-7, with D tentatively TRBD2 (6 bases). The V and J ends lost 0 bases and 1 base respectively, with 8 bases between them. Germline-derived CDR1 and CDR2 are SGDLS and YYNGEE. The CDR3 length is 14 residues. DNA for the CDR3: TGTGCCAGCAGCGTAGCGGGAGCGTCCTACGAGCAGTACTTC. This encodes CASSVAGASYEQYF.

This clone was counted a single time. CDR3 DNA sequence: TGTGCCAGCAGTCCCATGGGGATATCTGAGCAGTTCTTC. Translated, it gives CASSPMGISEQFF. The rearrangement links TRBV28 to TRBJ2-1; no reliable D call. Germline V gives CDR1 MDHEN, CDR2 SYDVKM. This CDR3 region has 13 residues. Trimming took off 5 bases at V and 9 bases at J, with 14 bases between the two ends.

The chain recombines TRBV11-3 with TRBJ1-1, with D possibly being TRBD1 (5 bases). CDR1 is SGHNT and CDR2 is YENEEA in the germline V gene. The V and J ends lost 5 bases and 3 bases respectively, with 16 bases between them. This CDR3 is built from 15 residues. The CDR3 DNA sequence: TGTGCCAGCAGCACGGGGTCCGCGGGGGACACTGAAGCTTTCTTT. Encoded protein: CASSTGSAGDTEAFF.

The chain has TRBV5-4 and TRBJ1-1; a weak D match, TRBD1 (6 bases). Trimming pared 5 bases from V and 5 bases from J, leaving 13 bases between. In germline, CDR1 is SGHNT, CDR2 YYREEE (reference sequence). The CDR3 runs 13 residues. CDR3 in amino acids: CASRSQGRTEAFF. The DNA for the CDR3 is TGTGCCAGCAGGTCCCAGGGGAGAACTGAAGCTTTCTTT.

The gene calls are TRBV7-9 and TRBJ1-5; D perhaps matches TRBD1 (6 bases). V was trimmed by 11 bases and J by 1 base, leaving 12 bases between them. This CDR3 comprises 13 residues. Germline CDR1 SEHNR, CDR2 FQNEAQ (reference sequence). CDR3 in DNA: TGTGCCTCCGGGGGACAAAGCAATCAGCCCCAGCATTTT. Its translation is CASGGQSNQPQHF.

This chain uses TRBV5-5 with TRBJ2-7, with D unclear. V dropped 5 bases and J dropped 5 bases, with 14 bases sitting between them. CDR3 length: 13 amino acids. Germline CDR1 and CDR2: SGHKS and YYEKEE (reference sequence). Here the CDR3 DNA reads TGTGCCAGCAGAGGACCGGGTGGCGACGAGCAGTACTTC. Translation gives CASRGPGGDEQYF.

The chain links TRBV7-3 to TRBJ2-3; D is undetermined. Germline CDR1 is SGHTA and CDR2 is FQGTGA. This CDR3 is 13 amino acids long. V was cut by 2 bases and J by 0 bases, with 3 bases left in between. CDR3 in DNA: TGTGCCAGCAGCTTAGCTAGCACAGATACGCAGTATTTT. This sequence encodes CASSLASTDTQYF.

This chain links TRBV7-9 with TRBJ1-1; possible D gene TRBD1, 5 bases. This CDR3 contains 13 residues. The V gene's germline CDR1 is SEHNR and CDR2 FQNEAQ (reference sequence). Trimming removed 5 bases at V and 4 bases at J, with 11 bases between. The CDR3 coding sequence is TGTGCCAGCAGCCCCAGACAGACCACTGAAGCTTTCTTT. Translating it yields CASSPRQTTEAFF.

This rearrangement joins TRBV4-1 to TRBJ1-4; no reliable D call. The CDR3 loop spans 14 amino acids. V gave up 2 bases and J gave up 5 bases, with 9 bases separating them. Germline V lookup: CDR1 MGHRA, CDR2 YSYEKL. The DNA of the CDR3 is TGCGCCAGCAGCCAAAGTGACCTAAATGAAAAACTGTTTTTT. Translated, it gives CASSQSDLNEKLFF.

The CDR3 DNA follows: TGTGCCATCAGTGAGTATCGCGGGAGCGCAGATACGCAGTATTTT. Its translation: CAISEYRGSADTQYF. The chain carries TRBV10-3 and TRBJ2-3, with TRBD2 matching 7 bases. CDR3 size: 15 residues. V shed 1 base, J shed 4 bases, and the junction held 5 bases outside the gene matches. CDR1 and CDR2 from the germline V gene are ENHRY and SYGVKD.

In its sample, this clone was seen a few times. The chain uses TRBV4-2 and TRBJ2-3; the D gene is possibly TRBD1 (5 bases). The CDR3 extends over 14 amino acids. V was pared by 4 bases and J by 2 bases, with 10 bases between. Germline CDR1 is LGHNA and CDR2 is YNFKEQ. This chain's CDR3 is CASSPRQPTDTQYF. The CDR3 DNA is TGTGCCAGCAGCCCTAGACAGCCCACAGATACGCAGTATTTT.

This clone was counted at least ten times. This chain links TRBV28 with TRBJ2-7; TRBD2 matches at 8 bases. Trimming removed 8 bases from V and 5 bases from J; junction bases left unmatched: 8. This CDR3 comprises 13 residues. CDR1 is MDHEN, CDR2 SYDVKM, per germline. In DNA form, the CDR3 reads TGTGCCAGCCGCGACGGACTAGCAGACGAGCAGTACTTC. It encodes CASRDGLADEQYF.

The chain links TRBV25-1 to TRBJ2-3; the D gene is possibly TRBD2 (6 bases). Trimming removed 1 base from V and 2 bases from J, with 13 bases in between. Germline V gene lookup returns CDR1 MGHDK and CDR2 SYGVNS. The CDR3 totals 16 residues. The CDR3 reads CASSESGTRVTDTQYF. The CDR3 coding sequence is TGTGCCAGCAGTGAATCGGGGACTCGAGTCACAGATACGCAGTATTTT.

The genes are TRBV27 and TRBJ2-7; 8 nucleotides agree with TRBD1. CDR3 length equals 13 residues. CDR1 is MNHEY, CDR2 SMNVEV, per germline (reference sequence). V trimming: 6 bases; J trimming: 4 bases; junction bases outside the gene matches: 5. The CDR3 protein is CASSRQGRYEQYF. CDR3 nucleotides: TGTGCCAGCAGCCGACAGGGGAGGTACGAGCAGTACTTC.

The chain links TRBV7-2 to TRBJ1-1, with TRBD1 as a possible D gene (6 bases). The CDR3 contains 16 residues. The V gene lost 4 bases and the J gene lost 1 base, with 16 bases spanning the gap. Germline V gives CDR1 SGHTA, CDR2 FQGNSA. The CDR3 here is CASSSKPGHENTEAFF. CDR3 in DNA: TGTGCCAGCAGCTCTAAACCGGGACACGAGAACACTGAAGCTTTCTTT. Variable domain in full (rest from reference TRBV7-2 and TRBJ1-1): GAGVSQSPSNKVTEKGKDVELRCDPISGHTALYWYRQSLGQGLEFLIYFQGNSAPDKSGLPSDRFSAERTGGSVSTLTIQRTQQEDSAVYLCASSSKPGHENTEAFFGQGTRLTVV.

This rearrangement joins TRBV4-2 to TRBJ1-1; D is perhaps TRBD1 (6 bases). Germline V lookup: CDR1 LGHNA, CDR2 YNFKEQ. CDR3 size: 16 residues. With 0 bases removed from V and 1 base from J, the gap between germline ends came to 12 bases. The CDR3 protein is CASSQEGGLGNTEAFF. The CDR3 DNA is TGTGCCAGCAGCCAAGAAGGGGGGCTCGGGAACACTGAAGCTTTCTTT.